The 2 T cell receptor beta chains below all came from one sample that was sequenced in a study of memory CD4+ T cells and cytomegalovirus serostatus. Assay used: immunoSEQ multiplex PCR; TCRdb lists only in-frame clones, some missing. The table includes 50,000 or so clones, over 75% detected once. The sort gate was single viable CD3+CD4+CD8-CD45RO+ cells for memory CD4+ T cells. Sequenced input: memory CD4+ T cells from blood. These TCRs come from an adult in good health and CMV-seronegative.

The chain combines TRBV19 with TRBJ1-5, with D perhaps TRBD1 (6 bases). This CDR3 region has 14 residues. Looked up from germline, CDR1 is LNHDA and CDR2 is SQIVND (reference sequence). V shed 5 bases and J shed 4 bases, with 12 bases lying between them. The CDR3 DNA is TGTGCCAGTAGTCAACAGGGATTTAATCAGCCCCAGCATTTT. Translation: CASSQQGFNQPQHF.

The chain employs TRBV5-4 and TRBJ2-1; D assignment may be TRBD1 or TRBD2 (6 bases each). The CDR3 loop spans 13 amino acids. Deletions cut 1 base from V and 10 bases from J, with 12 bases between. Looked up from germline, CDR1 is SGHNT and CDR2 is YYREEE (reference sequence). The CDR3 nucleotides are TGTGCCAGCAGCTTGATGGGGGGCGACGAGCAGTTCTTC. Translated, it gives CASSLMGGDEQFF.